Shown below are 32 T cell receptor beta chains from a single sample sequenced in a study of beta chain features in type 1 diabetes. Reverse transcription of all isolated RNA meant that expressed TCRB transcripts were sequenced. The repertoire was sequenced with immunoSEQ multiplex PCR; TCRdb's copy has only in-frame clones and lacks some. The sample lists some 410,000 clones, about an eighth occurring once. The sample was naive CD4+ T cells from blood. The receptors here all came from a woman aged 18 to 35 in good health.

The gene calls are TRBV7-9 and TRBJ2-7, with 7 bases matching TRBD2. J lost 3 bases, V lost 5 bases, and 7 bases had no gene match. The CDR3 extends over 14 amino acids. Germline V gene data show CDR1 as SEHNR and CDR2 as FQNEAQ (reference sequence). The CDR3: CASSPGRALYEQYF. The CDR3 DNA is TGTGCCAGCAGCCCGGGGAGGGCCCTCTACGAGCAGTACTTC. The entire variable domain, with the rest obtained from reference TRBV7-9 and TRBJ2-7, is as follows: DTGVSQNPRHKITKRGQNVTFRCDPISEHNRLYWYRQTLGQGPEFLTYFQNEAQLEKSRLLSDRFSAERPKGSFSTLEIQRTEQGDSAMYLCASSPGRALYEQYFGPGTRLTVT.

This chain joins TRBV7-9 and TRBJ2-7; no definite D call. Germline CDR1 is SEHNR and CDR2 is FQNEAQ (reference sequence). The CDR3 contains 11 residues. Between the trimmed V and J ends, which lost 11 bases and 6 bases, there was a span of 14 bases. This CDR3 reads CAYHLGSEQYF. The CDR3 nucleotides read TGTGCCTACCATTTGGGAAGCGAGCAGTACTTC.

This clone was detected a few times. The chain employs TRBV29-1 and TRBJ2-5, with D possibly TRBD1 on 6 matching bases. The CDR3 consists of 13 residues. Deletions cut 7 bases from V and 1 base from J, with 13 bases between. The germline V gene has CDR1 SQVTM and CDR2 ANQGSEA. The CDR3 sequence is CSAARGFQETQYF. CDR3 nucleotides: TGCAGCGCGGCAAGGGGGTTCCAAGAGACCCAGTACTTC.

This clone was seen more than once but under ten times. The V and J genes are TRBV30 and TRBJ1-4; 8 nucleotides match TRBD1. The CDR3 spans 16 residues. V was clipped by 4 bases and J by 3 bases; unmatched bases: 10. Germline V gene lookup returns CDR1 GTSNPN and CDR2 SVGIG (reference sequence). This CDR3 reads CAWTRQGILANEKLFF. The CDR3 region has the DNA TGTGCCTGGACTAGACAGGGGATTTTGGCTAATGAAAAACTGTTTTTT.

This CDR3 is CSALQGAFQFF. As DNA, the CDR3 is TGCAGTGCTTTACAGGGGGCCTTTCAGTTCTTC. V usage is TRBV20-1 and J usage is TRBJ2-1; the match to TRBD1 covers 9 bases. The CDR3 sequence is 11 residues long. V shed 5 bases, J shed 13 bases, and the junction held 6 bases outside the gene matches. Germline V gene data show CDR1 as DFQATT and CDR2 as SNEGSKA (reference sequence).

The table lists this clone with a few counts. The rearrangement links TRBV7-2 to TRBJ2-5; D is uncertain. The CDR3 totals 12 residues. Germline V gene lookup returns CDR1 SGHTA and CDR2 FQGNSA. Trimming removed 8 bases at V and 0 bases at J, with 7 bases between. The CDR3 bases are TGTGCCAGCCGCACGGACCAAGAGACCCAGTACTTC. It translates to CASRTDQETQYF.

This clone was recorded a few times. The chain couples TRBV7-2 to TRBJ2-1, with D unresolved. This CDR3 region has 14 residues. CDR1 is SGHTA and CDR2 is FQGNSA in the germline V gene. Trimming removed 4 bases from V and 6 bases from J, with 13 bases in between. The CDR3 region has the DNA TGTGCCAGCAGCTCCGCCGGAGTCCGCAATGAGCAGTTCTTC. Protein product: CASSSAGVRNEQFF.

This clone was seen a few times. CDR3 sequence: CAWRDGRETQYF. Here the CDR3 DNA reads TGTGCCTGGAGAGATGGGCGAGAGACCCAGTACTTC. This chain uses TRBV30 with TRBJ2-5; D unclear. Deletions cut 3 bases from V and 4 bases from J, with 9 bases between. The CDR3 spans 12 residues. Germline V gene lookup returns CDR1 GTSNPN and CDR2 SVGIG (reference sequence). The full variable domain, its missing parts supplied by reference TRBV30 and TRBJ2-5, is SQTIHQWPATLVQPVGSPLSLECTVEGTSNPNLYWYRQAAGRGLQLLFYSVGIGQISSEVPQNLSASRPQDRQFILSSKKLLLSDSGFYLCAWRDGRETQYFGPGTRLLVL.

There are a few counts of this clone. The chain combines TRBV7-9 with TRBJ2-2, with D perhaps matching TRBD2 (6 bases). The CDR3 consists of 16 residues. Germline values: CDR1 SEHNR, CDR2 FQNEAQ (reference sequence). Trimming left V 2 bases short and J 1 base short, with 11 bases between. This chain's CDR3 is CASSLIGGVNTGELFF. CDR3 in DNA: TGTGCCAGCAGCTTAATTGGCGGGGTGAACACCGGGGAGCTGTTTTTT.

The chain links TRBV18 to TRBJ2-5, with TRBD2 matching 10 bases. V was pared by 4 bases and J by 2 bases, with 4 bases of the junction left unmatched. Germline V gives CDR1 KGHSH, CDR2 LQKENI. The CDR3 is 15 amino acids. The CDR3 coding sequence is TGTGCCAGCTCACGGACTAGCGGAAATCAAGAGACCCAGTACTTC. As protein: CASSRTSGNQETQYF.

This chain joins TRBV27 and TRBJ2-3; the match to TRBD2 covers 10 bases. This CDR3 comprises 17 residues. The germline V gene encodes CDR1 MNHEY and CDR2 SMNVEV (reference sequence). V dropped 5 bases and J dropped 4; count of bases not matched to a gene: 12. The CDR3 region is CASSPQRLAGAADTQYF. The CDR3 coding sequence is TGTGCCAGCAGTCCCCAAAGGCTAGCGGGAGCAGCAGATACGCAGTATTTT.

This clone was recorded a few times. The chain uses TRBV7-2 and TRBJ1-6, with 8 bases lining up with TRBD1. Looked up from germline, CDR1 is SGHTA and CDR2 is FQGNSA. CDR3 length: 16 residues. Trimming at V came to 1 base and at J to 10 bases, leaving 9 bases not matched to a gene. The CDR3 spells CASSLGGQGGGSPLHF. In DNA, the CDR3 is TGTGCCAGCAGCTTAGGTGGACAGGGAGGTGGATCACCCCTCCACTTT.

The chain joins TRBV5-1 to TRBJ2-5, with a tentative D call TRBD1 (6 bases). The CDR3 length is 16 residues. Germline V gene data show CDR1 as SGHRS and CDR2 as YFSETQ. V was shortened by 3 bases and J by 2 bases, with 17 bases between the two germline ends. CDR3 sequence (DNA): TGCGCCAGCAGCTCCAAACAGGGTTCAGGGCAAGAGACCCAGTACTTC. It yields the protein CASSSKQGSGQETQYF.

The chain combines TRBV9 with TRBJ2-1, with 8 positions matching TRBD2. The CDR3 extends over 15 amino acids. The V gene's germline CDR1 is SGDLS and CDR2 YYNGEE. With 1 base clipped from V and 7 bases from J, the junction kept 7 bases outside the gene matches. CDR3 in amino acids: CASSVIAGGFNEQFF. The DNA for the CDR3 is TGTGCCAGCAGCGTAATTGCGGGAGGTTTTAATGAGCAGTTCTTC.

This clone was observed a handful of times. The V call is TRBV30, the J call TRBJ2-7; the match to TRBD2 covers 8 bases. V lost 0 bases to trimming and J lost 4 bases; unmatched junction nucleotides: 5. Germline lookup yields CDR1 GTSNPN and CDR2 SVGIG (reference sequence). The CDR3 extends over 14 amino acids. The CDR3 region has the DNA TGTGCCTGGAGTGTAGGACTAGCAGGATACGAGCAGTACTTC. This gives the protein CAWSVGLAGYEQYF.

This clone has a handful of counts. The chain has TRBV7-8 and TRBJ2-5, with a possible D match to TRBD1 (6 bases). The CDR3 runs 15 residues. The germline V gene encodes CDR1 SGHVS and CDR2 FQNEAQ. V lost 4 bases and J lost 4, with 16 bases in between. The CDR3 DNA sequence: TGTGCCAGCAGCTCGAGCAGGGGTATTAGAGAGACCCAGTACTTC. This translates into CASSSSRGIRETQYF.

This clone was seen a few times. This rearrangement joins TRBV7-9 to TRBJ2-2; D is unresolved. The ends were cut back, 5 bases at V and 2 bases at J, with 3 bases in the middle. Germline V gives CDR1 SEHNR, CDR2 FQNEAQ (reference sequence). The length of the CDR3 is 12 residues. CDR3 DNA sequence: TGTGCCAGCAGCGTCAACACCGGGGAGCTGTTTTTT. It codes for CASSVNTGELFF.

Only a few counts were recorded for this clone. V is TRBV6-5 and J is TRBJ1-1; no definite D call. With 3 bases removed from V and 1 base from J, the gap between germline ends came to 9 bases. The germline V gene has CDR1 MNHEY and CDR2 SVGAGI. The CDR3 consists of 14 residues. The CDR3 region is CASSYGWGNTEAFF. Written as DNA, the CDR3 is TGTGCCAGCAGTTATGGATGGGGGAACACTGAAGCTTTCTTT.

This chain uses TRBV28 with TRBJ2-3; TRBD1 agrees at 8 bases. This CDR3 has 15 residues. The germline gives CDR1 MDHEN, CDR2 SYDVKM. The V segment lost 5 bases and the J segment 2 bases; nucleotides outside the gene matches: 6. The CDR3 here is CASSPRDRYTDTQYF. The CDR3 DNA is TGTGCCAGCAGTCCCCGGGACAGGTACACAGATACGCAGTATTTT.

This clone turned up a few times. This rearrangement joins TRBV11-1 to TRBJ2-1; D perhaps matches TRBD2 (5 bases). The CDR3 is 16 amino acids. The germline V gene encodes CDR1 SGHAT and CDR2 FQDESV (reference sequence). V lost 2 bases to trimming and J lost 8 bases, with 19 bases between them. This chain's CDR3 is CASSLRRGPTRDEQFF. CDR3 sequence (DNA): TGTGCCAGCAGCTTACGACGGGGTCCCACCCGAGATGAGCAGTTCTTC.

This clone was seen more than once but under ten times. This chain connects TRBV10-3 to TRBJ2-5; D not certain. V lost 8 bases, J lost 1 base, and 11 bases lay in between. Germline CDR1 reads ENHRY; CDR2 reads SYGVKD. The CDR3 has 13 residues. Here the CDR3 reads CAIARQVQETQYF. CDR3 DNA sequence: TGTGCCATCGCGAGGCAGGTCCAAGAGACCCAGTACTTC.

J is TRBJ2-3 and V is TRBV9; 9 nucleotides align to TRBD2. The CDR3 extends over 16 amino acids. Germline V gene data show CDR1 as SGDLS and CDR2 as YYNGEE. The junction had 9 bases not matched to a gene; V was cut back by 3 bases and J by 4 bases. CDR3 sequence reads: CASSAQPGLASDTQYF. The CDR3 region has the DNA TGTGCCAGCAGCGCCCAACCGGGACTAGCATCAGATACGCAGTATTTT.

Of note for this clone: This sample also contains other DNA sequences that code for the same CDR3. V is TRBV9 and J is TRBJ2-1; no reliable D call. This CDR3 has 12 residues. With 0 bases removed from V and 10 bases from J, the gap between germline ends came to 8 bases. Germline V gives CDR1 SGDLS, CDR2 YYNGEE. CDR3 amino acids: CASSVGLGEQFF. In DNA, the CDR3 is TGTGCCAGCAGCGTAGGATTGGGCGAGCAGTTCTTC.

This clone was seen only a few times. V usage is TRBV23-1 and J usage is TRBJ2-2, with D perhaps matching TRBD1 (5 bases). TRBV23-1 is filed as an ORF, its function uncertain. The CDR3 totals 14 residues. Trimming removed 4 bases from V and 4 bases from J, with 10 bases in between. This CDR3 is CASSLAGSTGELFF. The DNA of the CDR3 is TGCGCCAGCAGTCTGGCAGGGTCCACCGGGGAGCTGTTTTTT.

J is TRBJ2-3 and V is TRBV7-3; TRBD1 might be the D (5 bases). Trimming removed 3 bases at V and 4 bases at J, with 11 bases between. The CDR3 has 14 residues. Germline V lookup: CDR1 SGHTA, CDR2 FQGTGA. The CDR3 spells CASSFQGHADTQYF. The DNA of the CDR3 is TGTGCCAGCAGCTTTCAGGGCCACGCAGATACGCAGTATTTT.

The chain is built from TRBV14 and TRBJ1-2, with TRBD1 identical over 7 bases. With V trimmed by 3 bases and J by 10 bases, 14 bases remained unmatched. The CDR3 sequence is 15 residues long. Looked up from germline, CDR1 is SGHDN and CDR2 is FVKESK. The CDR3 nucleotides are TGTGCCAGCAGCCAGGCACTCACCGGGACAGCGCCCTACACCTTC. Translating it yields CASSQALTGTAPYTF.

This clone was seen a handful of times. The J gene is TRBJ2-5, the V gene TRBV6-6; 10 nucleotides align to TRBD2. The trim removed 6 bases at V and 4 bases at J, leaving 8 bases unmatched. The CDR3 runs to 15 residues. Germline values: CDR1 MNHNY, CDR2 SVGAGI (reference sequence). This CDR3 is CASSVLAGLLETQYF. CDR3 in DNA: TGTGCCAGCAGCGTACTAGCGGGGCTATTAGAGACCCAGTACTTC.

This clone came up a few times. The CDR3 region is CASSQVSRSTDTQYF. The DNA of the CDR3 is TGTGCCAGCAGCCAAGTTTCTAGGAGCACAGATACGCAGTATTTT. The chain is built from TRBV14 and TRBJ2-3; D is unresolved. CDR3 size: 15 residues. Germline lookup yields CDR1 SGHDN and CDR2 FVKESK. The V gene lost 1 base and the J gene lost 0 bases, with 8 bases spanning the gap.

This clone was observed a handful of times. This sample includes further DNA sequences coding for the same CDR3. The genes are TRBV7-2 and TRBJ2-5, with D unclear. V gave up 1 base and J gave up 5 bases, with 5 bases separating them. The CDR3 runs to 12 residues. CDR1 is SGHTA, CDR2 FQGNSA, per germline. The CDR3 DNA follows: TGTGCCAGCAGCTTAGGCCCCGAGACCCAGTACTTC. This encodes CASSLGPETQYF.

This clone was observed a single time. The chain combines TRBV10-1 with TRBJ2-1; D not resolved. V was shortened by 9 bases and J by 8 bases, with 11 bases between the two germline ends. The germline gives CDR1 WNHNN, CDR2 SYGVQD (reference sequence). This CDR3 is built from 11 residues. The CDR3 reads CARVKGYEQFF. DNA of the CDR3: TGCGCCAGGGTGAAAGGTTATGAGCAGTTCTTC.

The chain couples TRBV7-2 to TRBJ2-5; 10 positions match TRBD2. Germline V gives CDR1 SGHTA, CDR2 FQGNSA. This CDR3 has 17 amino acids. The V and J ends lost 0 bases and 2 bases, in that order; junction bases with no gene match: 6. The CDR3: CASSLALAGATQETQYF. CDR3 sequence (DNA): TGTGCCAGCAGCTTAGCGCTAGCGGGGGCTACTCAAGAGACCCAGTACTTC. Filled out from reference TRBV7-2 and TRBJ2-5, the complete variable domain reads GAGVSQSPSNKVTEKGKDVELRCDPISGHTALYWYRQSLGQGLEFLIYFQGNSAPDKSGLPSDRFSAERTGGSVSTLTIQRTQQEDSAVYLCASSLALAGATQETQYFGPGTRLLVL.

This clone was recorded a few times. The chain joins TRBV9 to TRBJ1-1; no clear D. V was cut by 2 bases and J by 2 bases, with 13 bases left in between. This CDR3 contains 15 residues. The germline CDR1 and CDR2 sequences are SGDLS and YYNGEE. The CDR3: CASSVSVEGNTEAFF. The CDR3 region has the DNA TGTGCCAGCAGCGTCTCCGTCGAGGGAAACACTGAAGCTTTCTTT. The whole variable domain, filled in from reference TRBV9 and TRBJ1-1, reads DSGVTQTPKHLITATGQRVTLRCSPRSGDLSVYWYQQSLDQGLQFLIQYYNGEERAKGNILERFSAQQFPDLHSELNLSSLELGDSALYFCASSVSVEGNTEAFFGQGTRLTVV.